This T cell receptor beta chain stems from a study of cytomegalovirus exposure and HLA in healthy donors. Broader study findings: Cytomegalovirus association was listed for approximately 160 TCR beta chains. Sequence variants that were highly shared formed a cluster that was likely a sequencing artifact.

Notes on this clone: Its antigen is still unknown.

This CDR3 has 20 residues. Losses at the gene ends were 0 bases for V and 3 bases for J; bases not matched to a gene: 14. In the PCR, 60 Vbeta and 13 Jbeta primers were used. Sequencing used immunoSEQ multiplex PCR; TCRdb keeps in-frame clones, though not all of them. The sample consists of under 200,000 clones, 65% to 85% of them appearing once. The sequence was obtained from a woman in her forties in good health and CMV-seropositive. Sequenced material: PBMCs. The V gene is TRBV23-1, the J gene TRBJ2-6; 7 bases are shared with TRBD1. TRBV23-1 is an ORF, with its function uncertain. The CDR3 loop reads CASSQSGDRALALGANVLTF. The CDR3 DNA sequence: TGCGCCAGCAGTCAATCTGGAGACAGGGCCCTTGCACTTGGGGCCAACGTCCTGACTTTC.